A single sample is the source of the 10 T cell receptor beta chains below, sequenced in a study of blood T cells in healthy people across ages. Through a sample-barcoded 5' primer and a J-beta primer mix, a second PCR was run for about 6 to 11 cycles. TCRdb re-analysed the 5' RACE reads in MiXCR, keeping a single row per CDR3 protein. This sample has approximately 690,000 distinct CDR3 sequences, with 40% to 45% found just once. Sequencing input: blood. These receptors were obtained from a man older than 75 in good health.

This clonotype was counted many times. CDR3 loop: CSVEGLAGGPSSYNEQFF. CDR3 coding DNA: TGCAGCGTTGAAGGACTAGCGGGGGGGCCTAGCTCCTACAATGAGCAGTTCTTC. The chain recombines TRBV29-1 with TRBJ2-1, with 14 bases matching TRBD2. CDR1 is SQVTM and CDR2 is ANQGSEA in the germline V gene. CDR3 length: 18 amino acids. The V and J ends lost 1 base and 0 bases, in that order; junction bases with no gene match: 5.

This rearrangement joins TRBV9 to TRBJ2-1; 8 nucleotides align to TRBD2. The CDR3 runs 15 residues. From germline, CDR1 is SGDLS and CDR2 YYNGEE. Losses at the gene ends were 0 bases for V and 4 bases for J; bases not matched to a gene: 3. The CDR3 is CASSVAAGAYNEQFF. The DNA for the CDR3 is TGTGCCAGCAGCGTAGCAGCGGGGGCTTACAATGAGCAGTTCTTC. Combining the CDR3 with reference TRBV9 and TRBJ2-1 gives the whole variable domain DSGVTQTPKHLITATGQRVTLRCSPRSGDLSVYWYQQSLDQGLQFLIQYYNGEERAKGNILERFSAQQFPDLHSELNLSSLELGDSALYFCASSVAAGAYNEQFFGPGTRLTVL.

The V and J genes are TRBV7-9 and TRBJ2-1; TRBD2 matches at 10 bases. The V gene's germline CDR1 is SEHNR and CDR2 FQNEAQ (reference sequence). This CDR3 has 17 residues. The J segment lost 4 bases and the V segment lost 2 bases, leaving 8 bases of the junction unmatched. The CDR3 protein is CASSLRAGGTAYNEQFF. The CDR3 DNA is TGTGCCAGCAGCTTAAGAGCGGGGGGGACGGCGTACAATGAGCAGTTCTTC. Combining the CDR3 with reference TRBV7-9 and TRBJ2-1 gives the whole variable domain DTGVSQNPRHKITKRGQNVTFRCDPISEHNRLYWYRQTLGQGPEFLTYFQNEAQLEKSRLLSDRFSAERPKGSFSTLEIQRTEQGDSAMYLCASSLRAGGTAYNEQFFGPGTRLTVL.

This clonotype was counted ten times or more. The chain has TRBV4-1 and TRBJ2-1; TRBD2 matches at 7 bases. The CDR3 has 16 amino acids. Germline CDR1 MGHRA, CDR2 YSYEKL. The ends lost 0 bases at V and 0 bases at J; junction bases unmatched: 2. The CDR3 reads CASSQEASGSYNEQFF. CDR3 DNA: TGCGCCAGCAGCCAAGAGGCTAGCGGCTCCTACAATGAGCAGTTCTTC.

This clonotype was found a few times. This chain joins TRBV27 and TRBJ2-5, with D perhaps given as TRBD1 or TRBD2 (5 bases each). Trimming pared 3 bases from V and 6 bases from J, leaving 11 bases between. This CDR3 has 13 residues. The V gene's germline CDR1 is MNHEY and CDR2 SMNVEV (reference sequence). The CDR3 region has the DNA TGTGCCAGCAGTTTTGGGGGAAGCAAGACCCAGTACTTC. It yields the protein CASSFGGSKTQYF.

There are a few counts of this clonotype. The chain uses TRBV4-1 and TRBJ2-1, with TRBD1 matching 9 bases. Germline loops: CDR1 MGHRA, CDR2 YSYEKL. This CDR3 has 17 amino acids. The J segment lost 3 bases and the V segment lost 4 bases, leaving 10 bases of the junction unmatched. DNA of the CDR3: TGCGCCAGCAGCCTTCGATACGGGACAGGGCTCTACAATGAGCAGTTCTTC. It specifies CASSLRYGTGLYNEQFF.

This sequence joins TRBV7-2 and TRBJ2-5; D is perhaps TRBD2 (5 bases). Germline assignment: CDR1 SGHTA and CDR2 FQGNSA. This CDR3 spans 14 amino acids. V gave up 1 base and J gave up 6 bases, with 12 bases separating them. As DNA, the CDR3 is TGTGCCAGCAGCTTAGGGCGGGTCATACAGACCCAGTACTTC. Protein sequence: CASSLGRVIQTQYF. The entire variable domain, with the rest obtained from reference TRBV7-2 and TRBJ2-5, is as follows: GAGVSQSPSNKVTEKGKDVELRCDPISGHTALYWYRQSLGQGLEFLIYFQGNSAPDKSGLPSDRFSAERTGGSVSTLTIQRTQQEDSAVYLCASSLGRVIQTQYFGPGTRLLVL.

Many counts were recorded for this clonotype. The chain employs TRBV4-3 and TRBJ1-2, with a tentative D call TRBD1 (5 bases). Germline assignment: CDR1 LGHNA and CDR2 YSLEER. Trimming took 0 bases from V and 8 from J, leaving 16 bases between them. The CDR3 is made up of 15 amino acids. CDR3 residues: CASSQDLRGMGGYTF. The DNA for the CDR3 is TGCGCCAGCAGCCAAGATCTAAGGGGTATGGGGGGCTACACCTTC.

This clonotype came up a few times. The rearrangement joins TRBV4-3 to TRBJ2-7; 8 nucleotides agree with TRBD1. Looked up from germline, CDR1 is LGHNA and CDR2 is YSLEER. The CDR3 runs to 16 residues. The V segment lost 1 base and the J segment 2 bases; nucleotides outside the gene matches: 7. In nucleotides, the CDR3 is TGCGCCAGCAGCCAAGCCATTCAGGGGGCCCCCTACGAGCAGTACTTC. It is translated as CASSQAIQGAPYEQYF.

Note on this clonotype: This may stem from a read error, because a much larger clone lies one nucleotide away. The chain combines TRBV7-2 with TRBJ2-7, with 16 bases identical to TRBD2. This CDR3 spans 17 amino acids. Germline-derived CDR1 and CDR2 are SGHTA and FQGNSA. The CDR3: CANSPGLAGGQSYEQYF. The DNA of the CDR3 is TGTGCCAACAGCCCGGGACTAGCGGGGGGGCAGTCCTACGAGCAGTACTTC. Looking up the rest from reference TRBV7-2 and TRBJ2-7 gives the full variable domain: GAGVSQSPSNKVTEKGKDVELRCDPISGHTALYWYRQSLGQGLEFLIYFQGNSAPDKSGLPSDRFSAERTGGSVSTLTIQRTQQEDSAVYLCANSPGLAGGQSYEQYFGPGTRLTVT.